The clone carrying this T cell receptor (beta chain) was picked up one time. From germline, CDR1 is LGHNA and CDR2 YSLEER. The CDR3 loop spans 14 amino acids. Trimming removed 1 base from V and 6 bases from J, with 10 bases in between. This sample is drawn from a study of blood T cell repertoires in COVID-19. Study background: The United States, Italy and Spain were the sources of the acute and convalescent COVID-19 samples. The cDNA or gDNA used as material had been derived from T cells, B-cell-depleted T cells, or PBMCs.

Methods used by the authors: Estimation of nucleated cell counts relied on the amplification of reference gene primers. Clones were sequenced by immunoSEQ multiplex PCR, and TCRdb holds only the in-frame ones, with some missing. Clone size and the V and J calls come from that table; the DNA yielded D and trimming. Here the sample spans about 250,000 clones, almost 90% being singletons. This sequence was found in a man at least 80 years old with acute or convalescent COVID-19. The V gene is TRBV4-3, the J gene TRBJ2-1; D may be TRBD1 (6 bases). Source material: peripheral blood. CDR3 region: CASSQGLDSNEQFF. The CDR3 coding sequence is TGCGCCAGCAGCCAAGGATTGGACAGCAATGAGCAGTTCTTC.